This TCR beta chain was sequenced in a study of T cell changes during pregnancy in multiple sclerosis. Assay used: immunoSEQ multiplex PCR; TCRdb lists only in-frame clones, some missing. The sample contains around 71,000 clones, just over 90% of which appear only once. This CDR3 has 16 residues. V lost 3 bases, J lost 2 bases, and 14 bases lay in between. Germline V lookup: CDR1 SGHRS, CDR2 YFSETQ. This clone occurred once. Specimen: peripheral blood, collected after pregnancy. The chain employs TRBV5-1 and TRBJ2-2; TRBD2 might be the D (5 bases). This receptor was obtained from a female donor with multiple sclerosis, enrolled in a pregnancy study. As DNA, the CDR3 is TGCGCCAGCAGCTACTTAAGCGGAAGCAACACCGGGGAGCTGTTTTTT. The encoded protein is CASSYLSGSNTGELFF.